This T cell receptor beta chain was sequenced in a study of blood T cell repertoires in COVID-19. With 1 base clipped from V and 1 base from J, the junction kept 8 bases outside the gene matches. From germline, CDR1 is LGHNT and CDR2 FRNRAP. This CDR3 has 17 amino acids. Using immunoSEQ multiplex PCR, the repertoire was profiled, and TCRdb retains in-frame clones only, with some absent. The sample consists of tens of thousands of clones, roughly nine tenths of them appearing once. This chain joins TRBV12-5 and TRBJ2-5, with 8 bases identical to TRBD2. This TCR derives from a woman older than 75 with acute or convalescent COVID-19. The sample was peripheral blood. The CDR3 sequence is CASGLGSLAGAQETQYF. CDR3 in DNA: TGTGCTAGTGGTTTGGGGTCGCTAGCGGGTGCCCAAGAGACCCAGTACTTC.